This is a list of T cell receptor beta chains from one sample in a study of T cells after yellow fever vaccination. TCRdb passed the 5' RACE reads through MiXCR, listing each CDR3 protein once. The sample shows about 69,000 distinct CDR3 sequences, 5.9% of them seen only once. The material sequenced was CD4+ T cells sorted from PBMCs, taken roughly 15 days after the first yellow fever vaccination. Source of these receptors: a man aged 18-30 years who received the YFV17D yellow fever vaccine. Each CDR3 is given with its conserved first and last residue. Each record gives: D gene, V gene, clone size, J gene, CDR3 DNA, CDR3 protein. D genes are given only for firm matches. The size of a clone is reported for some rows only, either as once, few or many, or as a class for expanded clones.

d_gene: NA; v_gene: TRBV6-6; abundance: many; j_gene: TRBJ2-3; CDR3nt: TGTGCCAGCAGGGGCAGCACAGATACGCAGTATTTT; CDR3aa: CASRGSTDTQYF
d_gene: NA; v_gene: TRBV5-6; abundance: many; j_gene: TRBJ1-1; CDR3nt: TGTGCCAGCAGCTTGGAGGGGCGGAACACTGAAGCTTTCTTT; CDR3aa: CASSLEGRNTEAFF
d_gene: NA; v_gene: TRBV20-1; abundance: NA; j_gene: TRBJ2-7; CDR3nt: TGCAGTGCCTCGCTGCAGGCCGCCTCCTACGAGCAGTACTTC; CDR3aa: CSASLQAASYEQYF
d_gene: NA; v_gene: TRBV2; abundance: many; j_gene: TRBJ1-5; CDR3nt: TGTGCCAGCAGTCAGGGCTTGGATCAGCCCCAGCATTTT; CDR3aa: CASSQGLDQPQHF
d_gene: NA; v_gene: TRBV5-1; abundance: many; j_gene: TRBJ2-7; CDR3nt: TGCGCCAGCAGCTTTCAGGGGCCGGAGCAGTACTTC; CDR3aa: CASSFQGPEQYF
d_gene: NA; v_gene: TRBV5-4; abundance: many; j_gene: TRBJ2-2; CDR3nt: TGTGCCAGCAGCTTGAGCAGGGACGGCGGGGAGCTGTTTTTT; CDR3aa: CASSLSRDGGELFF
d_gene: NA; v_gene: TRBV4-3; abundance: many; j_gene: TRBJ1-2; CDR3nt: TGCGCCAGCAGCCAGGGGAGGGAGAACTATGGCTACACCTTC; CDR3aa: CASSQGRENYGYTF
d_gene: NA; v_gene: TRBV14; abundance: many; j_gene: TRBJ1-2; CDR3nt: TGTGCCAGCAGCCAAGAGGCTAGGGGTCAGTTCGGTGGCTACACCTTC; CDR3aa: CASSQEARGQFGGYTF
d_gene: TRBD1; v_gene: TRBV5-1; abundance: many; j_gene: TRBJ2-3; CDR3nt: TGCGCCAGCAGCCAGGGGGCCTCCTACCGGACAGATACGCAGTATTTT; CDR3aa: CASSQGASYRTDTQYF
d_gene: TRBD1; v_gene: TRBV9; abundance: many; j_gene: TRBJ1-4; CDR3nt: TGTGCCAGCAGTACCGGGACAGGGGCAACTAATGAAAAACTGTTTTTT; CDR3aa: CASSTGTGATNEKLFF
d_gene: NA; v_gene: TRBV5-1; abundance: many; j_gene: TRBJ2-6; CDR3nt: TGCGCCAGCAGCCCCACGGTCGCCGGGGCCAACGTCCTGACTTTC; CDR3aa: CASSPTVAGANVLTF
d_gene: NA; v_gene: TRBV5-6; abundance: many; j_gene: TRBJ2-5; CDR3nt: TGTGCCAGCAGCGCGGACAGTCACCAAGAGACCCAGTACTTC; CDR3aa: CASSADSHQETQYF
d_gene: NA; v_gene: TRBV20-1; abundance: many; j_gene: TRBJ2-5; CDR3nt: TGCAGTGCTAGAGGCCCGACCGGCCTGGGGGAGACCCAGTACTTC; CDR3aa: CSARGPTGLGETQYF
d_gene: NA; v_gene: TRBV7-6; abundance: many; j_gene: TRBJ2-3; CDR3nt: TGTGCCAGCAGCCTACGACTCACAGATACGCAGTATTTT; CDR3aa: CASSLRLTDTQYF
d_gene: NA; v_gene: TRBV7-2; abundance: many; j_gene: TRBJ2-2; CDR3nt: TGTGCCAGCAGCCCGAGGAACACCGGGGAGCTGTTTTTT; CDR3aa: CASSPRNTGELFF
d_gene: TRBD1; v_gene: TRBV9; abundance: many; j_gene: TRBJ2-5; CDR3nt: TGTGCCAGCAGCGAGGGACAGGCGTCTGAGACCCAGTACTTC; CDR3aa: CASSEGQASETQYF
d_gene: NA; v_gene: TRBV4-2; abundance: many; j_gene: TRBJ2-7; CDR3nt: TGTGCCAGCAGCCAAGAAGGTCCCCTTTTACGGGGGCCGGGTGAGCAGTACTTC; CDR3aa: CASSQEGPLLRGPGEQYF
d_gene: NA; v_gene: TRBV1; abundance: many; j_gene: TRBJ2-3; CDR3nt: TGCACCAGCAGCCAAGAGGAAACTACTCCAGATACGCAGTATTTT; CDR3aa: CTSSQEETTPDTQYF
d_gene: NA; v_gene: TRBV15; abundance: many; j_gene: TRBJ1-2; CDR3nt: TGTGCCACCAGCAGAGCCGGCTTTAACTATGGCTACACCTTC; CDR3aa: CATSRAGFNYGYTF
d_gene: NA; v_gene: TRBV5-4; abundance: many; j_gene: TRBJ1-1; CDR3nt: TGTGCCAGCAGGTCTGTGAACAGTGACACTGAAGCTTTCTTT; CDR3aa: CASRSVNSDTEAFF
d_gene: TRBD1; v_gene: TRBV24-1; abundance: many; j_gene: TRBJ1-5; CDR3nt: TGTGCCACCAGTGATTTGCAAGACAGGGCGGTGGGTCCTAATCAGCCCCAGCATTTT; CDR3aa: CATSDLQDRAVGPNQPQHF
d_gene: NA; v_gene: TRBV4-2; abundance: many; j_gene: TRBJ1-5; CDR3nt: TGTGCCAGCAGCCATGGGGGCGACCAGTATCAGCCCCAGCATTTT; CDR3aa: CASSHGGDQYQPQHF
d_gene: NA; v_gene: TRBV28; abundance: few; j_gene: TRBJ2-1; CDR3nt: TGTGCCAGCAGTCAAACTACAGGGAGCTCCTACAATGAGCAGTTCTTC; CDR3aa: CASSQTTGSSYNEQFF
d_gene: TRBD2; v_gene: TRBV28; abundance: many; j_gene: TRBJ2-1; CDR3nt: TGTGCCAGCAGACCTAGCGGGGTTAGCTCCTACAATGAGCAGTTCTTC; CDR3aa: CASRPSGVSSYNEQFF
d_gene: TRBD1; v_gene: TRBV9; abundance: many; j_gene: TRBJ2-3; CDR3nt: TGTGCCAGCAGCCTCGGGACAGGGGGGCCAGATACGCAGTATTTT; CDR3aa: CASSLGTGGPDTQYF
d_gene: NA; v_gene: TRBV10-3; abundance: many; j_gene: TRBJ1-2; CDR3nt: TGTGCCATCAGTGAGTCTGGGGTTGGCTACACCTTC; CDR3aa: CAISESGVGYTF
d_gene: TRBD1; v_gene: TRBV12-3/TRBV12-4; abundance: many; j_gene: TRBJ1-2; CDR3nt: TGTGCCAGCAGTAGGACAGGCGGCTACACCTTC; CDR3aa: CASSRTGGYTF
d_gene: NA; v_gene: TRBV2; abundance: many; j_gene: TRBJ2-6; CDR3nt: TGTGCCAGCAGAACAGGGTCTGGGGCCAACGTCCTGACTTTC; CDR3aa: CASRTGSGANVLTF
d_gene: TRBD1; v_gene: TRBV18; abundance: few; j_gene: TRBJ2-1; CDR3nt: TGTGCCAGCTCTCCTGGTACCGGGACAGGGGACAATGAGCAGTTCTTC; CDR3aa: CASSPGTGTGDNEQFF
d_gene: TRBD1; v_gene: TRBV3-1; abundance: many; j_gene: TRBJ2-5; CDR3nt: TGTGCCCAGGACCAGGGACAGACGTACCAAGAGACCCAGTACTTC; CDR3aa: CAQDQGQTYQETQYF
d_gene: TRBD2; v_gene: TRBV12-3/TRBV12-4; abundance: NA; j_gene: TRBJ2-2; CDR3nt: TGTGCCTTCAGCAAAGGGACGGCTAGCGGGGGACTAGATATCGGGGAGCTGTTTTTT; CDR3aa: CAFSKGTASGGLDIGELFF
d_gene: TRBD1; v_gene: TRBV5-1; abundance: many; j_gene: TRBJ2-7; CDR3nt: TGCGCCAGTACCGGGACAGGGGGAGCCGAGCAGTACTTC; CDR3aa: CASTGTGGAEQYF
d_gene: NA; v_gene: TRBV4-2; abundance: NA; j_gene: TRBJ1-1; CDR3nt: TGTGCCAGCAGCCAGGAATTAGGGTTTTACACTGAAGCTTTCTTT; CDR3aa: CASSQELGFYTEAFF
d_gene: NA; v_gene: TRBV27; abundance: many; j_gene: TRBJ2-7; CDR3nt: TGTGCCAGCAGTTTCACGGGATCGTACGGCGAGCAGTACTTC; CDR3aa: CASSFTGSYGEQYF
d_gene: TRBD2; v_gene: TRBV18; abundance: many; j_gene: TRBJ2-1; CDR3nt: TGTGCCAGCTCTCCTTCGGGACTAATCGGTGAGCAGTTCTTC; CDR3aa: CASSPSGLIGEQFF
d_gene: NA; v_gene: TRBV19; abundance: many; j_gene: TRBJ2-5; CDR3nt: TGTGCCAGTAGTATACACGTCCAAGAGACCCAGTACTTC; CDR3aa: CASSIHVQETQYF
d_gene: NA; v_gene: TRBV4-2; abundance: few; j_gene: TRBJ2-3; CDR3nt: TGTGCCAGCAGCCAAGACCTTCGGGGGGCCAGAGATACGCAGTATTTT; CDR3aa: CASSQDLRGARDTQYF
d_gene: NA; v_gene: TRBV20-1; abundance: many; j_gene: TRBJ2-7; CDR3nt: TGCAGTGCTAGGGGGCGTCTTTCCTACGAGCAGTACTTC; CDR3aa: CSARGRLSYEQYF
d_gene: NA; v_gene: TRBV7-2; abundance: NA; j_gene: TRBJ2-5; CDR3nt: TGTGCCAGCAGCTTTAGGGGGTACGAGACCCAGTACTTC; CDR3aa: CASSFRGYETQYF
d_gene: NA; v_gene: TRBV5-6; abundance: many; j_gene: TRBJ2-1; CDR3nt: TGTGCCAGCAGCACCCCCGGGTCTGAGCAGTTCTTC; CDR3aa: CASSTPGSEQFF
d_gene: TRBD1; v_gene: TRBV5-1; abundance: many; j_gene: TRBJ2-5; CDR3nt: TGCGCCAGCAGTTCCGGGACAGGGGGACAAGAGACCCAGTACTTC; CDR3aa: CASSSGTGGQETQYF
d_gene: NA; v_gene: TRBV19; abundance: few; j_gene: TRBJ2-1; CDR3nt: TGTGCCAGTAGACGACAGGGACTCTCCTACAATGAGCAGTTCTTC; CDR3aa: CASRRQGLSYNEQFF
d_gene: NA; v_gene: TRBV18; abundance: many; j_gene: TRBJ1-1; CDR3nt: TGTGCCAGCTCACCTTCCCGACAGGAGAACACTGAAGCTTTCTTT; CDR3aa: CASSPSRQENTEAFF
d_gene: NA; v_gene: TRBV7-2; abundance: NA; j_gene: TRBJ2-1; CDR3nt: TGTGCCAGCAGCTTAGCGGGCTGGCTTGAGCAGTTCTTC; CDR3aa: CASSLAGWLEQFF
d_gene: NA; v_gene: TRBV29-1; abundance: many; j_gene: TRBJ2-3; CDR3nt: TGCAGCGGTCAGGGGCAACTCGCCCCAGATACGCAGTATTTT; CDR3aa: CSGQGQLAPDTQYF
d_gene: TRBD2; v_gene: TRBV4-2; abundance: many; j_gene: TRBJ2-3; CDR3nt: TGTGCCAGCTCCCAGGGGATGGCGGGGGGCCGGAGCACAGATACGCAGTATTTT; CDR3aa: CASSQGMAGGRSTDTQYF
d_gene: NA; v_gene: TRBV4-1; abundance: many; j_gene: TRBJ1-1; CDR3nt: TGCGCCAGCAGCCAAGATCGGGCAGGGCTCACTGAAGCTTTCTTT; CDR3aa: CASSQDRAGLTEAFF
d_gene: TRBD1; v_gene: TRBV7-2; abundance: many; j_gene: TRBJ2-1; CDR3nt: TGTGCCAGCAGCCCAACAGTGGACAGGGACTTCAATGAGCAGTTCTTC; CDR3aa: CASSPTVDRDFNEQFF
d_gene: TRBD2; v_gene: TRBV20-1; abundance: NA; j_gene: TRBJ2-3; CDR3nt: TGCAGTGCCCCACTAGCGGCGGGTCCTCAGGATACGCAGTATTTT; CDR3aa: CSAPLAAGPQDTQYF
d_gene: NA; v_gene: TRBV20-1; abundance: few; j_gene: TRBJ2-1; CDR3nt: TGCAGTGGGGGGAGCTTCGGGCAGTTCTTC; CDR3aa: CSGGSFGQFF
d_gene: NA; v_gene: TRBV7-8; abundance: many; j_gene: TRBJ1-5; CDR3nt: TGTGCCAGCAGCCCCCTATGGGATAGCAATCAGCCCCAGCATTTT; CDR3aa: CASSPLWDSNQPQHF
d_gene: NA; v_gene: TRBV6-5; abundance: many; j_gene: TRBJ2-1; CDR3nt: TGTGCCAGCAGTTACCCAGGGCACAATGAGCAGTTCTTC; CDR3aa: CASSYPGHNEQFF
d_gene: NA; v_gene: TRBV6-5; abundance: many; j_gene: TRBJ1-5; CDR3nt: TGTGCCAGCAGTTACTTGGACCTGGACAATCAGCCCCAGCATTTT; CDR3aa: CASSYLDLDNQPQHF
d_gene: NA; v_gene: TRBV6-5; abundance: many; j_gene: TRBJ1-4; CDR3nt: TGTGCCAGCAGTTATGTCGGGGAAACTAATGAAAAACTGTTTTTT; CDR3aa: CASSYVGETNEKLFF
d_gene: NA; v_gene: TRBV30; abundance: many; j_gene: TRBJ1-1; CDR3nt: TGTGCCTGGAGTGGTCGGGTGGAGAACACTGAAGCTTTCTTT; CDR3aa: CAWSGRVENTEAFF
d_gene: NA; v_gene: TRBV12-3/TRBV12-4; abundance: many; j_gene: TRBJ1-5; CDR3nt: TGTGCCAGCAGTTTAAAAGGACCCCAGCATTTT; CDR3aa: CASSLKGPQHF